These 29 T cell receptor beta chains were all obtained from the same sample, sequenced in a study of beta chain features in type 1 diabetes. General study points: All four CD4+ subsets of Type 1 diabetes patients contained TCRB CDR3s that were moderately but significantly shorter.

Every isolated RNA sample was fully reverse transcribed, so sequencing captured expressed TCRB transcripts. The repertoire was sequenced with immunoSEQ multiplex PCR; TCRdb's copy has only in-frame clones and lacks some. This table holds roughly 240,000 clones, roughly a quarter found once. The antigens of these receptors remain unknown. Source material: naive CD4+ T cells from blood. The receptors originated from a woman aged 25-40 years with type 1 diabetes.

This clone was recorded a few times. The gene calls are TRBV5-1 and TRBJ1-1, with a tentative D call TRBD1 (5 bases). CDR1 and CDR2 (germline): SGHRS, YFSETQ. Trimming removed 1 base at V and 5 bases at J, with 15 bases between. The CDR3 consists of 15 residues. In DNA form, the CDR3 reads TGCGCCAGCAGCTTGCCCGACAGTACCGGGACTGAAGCTTTCTTT. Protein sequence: CASSLPDSTGTEAFF. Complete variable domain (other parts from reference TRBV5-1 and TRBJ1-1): KAGVTQTPRYLIKTRGQQVTLSCSPISGHRSVSWYQQTPGQGLQFLFEYFSETQRNKGNFPGRFSGRQFSNSRSEMNVSTLELGDSALYLCASSLPDSTGTEAFFGQGTRLTVV.

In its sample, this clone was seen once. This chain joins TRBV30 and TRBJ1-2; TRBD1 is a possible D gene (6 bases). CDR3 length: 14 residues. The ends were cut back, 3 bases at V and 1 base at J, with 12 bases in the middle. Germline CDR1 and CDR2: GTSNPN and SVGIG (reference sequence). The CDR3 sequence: CAWSLQGFNYGYTF. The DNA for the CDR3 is TGTGCCTGGAGCCTACAGGGCTTTAACTATGGCTACACCTTC.

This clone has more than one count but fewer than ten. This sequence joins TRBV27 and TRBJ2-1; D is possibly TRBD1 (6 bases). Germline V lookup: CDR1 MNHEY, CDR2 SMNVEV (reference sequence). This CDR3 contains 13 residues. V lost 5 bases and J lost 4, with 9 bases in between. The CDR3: CASSRQEYNEQFF. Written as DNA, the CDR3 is TGTGCCAGCAGTAGACAGGAGTACAATGAGCAGTTCTTC.

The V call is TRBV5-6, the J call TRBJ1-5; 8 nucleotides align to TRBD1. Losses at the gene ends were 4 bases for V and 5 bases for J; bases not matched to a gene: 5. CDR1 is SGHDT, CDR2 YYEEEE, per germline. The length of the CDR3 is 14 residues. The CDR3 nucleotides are TGTGCCAGCAGCCCCGGGACAGGTCATCAGCCCCAGCATTTT. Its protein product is CASSPGTGHQPQHF.

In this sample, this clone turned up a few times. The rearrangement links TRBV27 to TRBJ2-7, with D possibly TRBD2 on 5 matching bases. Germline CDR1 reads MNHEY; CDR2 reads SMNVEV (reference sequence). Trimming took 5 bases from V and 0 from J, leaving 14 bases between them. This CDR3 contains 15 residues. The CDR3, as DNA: TGTGCCAGCAGTGGGATAATCCGGGGCTCCTACGAGCAGTACTTC. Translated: CASSGIIRGSYEQYF.

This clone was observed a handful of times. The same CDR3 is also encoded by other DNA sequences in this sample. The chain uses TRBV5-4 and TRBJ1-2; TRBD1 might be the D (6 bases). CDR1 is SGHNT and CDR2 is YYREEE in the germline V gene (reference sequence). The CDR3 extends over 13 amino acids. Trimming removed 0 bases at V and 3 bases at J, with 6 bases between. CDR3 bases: TGTGCCAGCAGCTTGGGACAGGACTATGGCTACACCTTC. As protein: CASSLGQDYGYTF.

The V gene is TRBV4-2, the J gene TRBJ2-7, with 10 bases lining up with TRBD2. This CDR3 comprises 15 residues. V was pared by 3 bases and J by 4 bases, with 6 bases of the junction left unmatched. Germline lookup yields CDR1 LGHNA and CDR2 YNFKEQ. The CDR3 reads CASSHQREGPYEQYF. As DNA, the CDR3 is TGTGCCAGCAGCCACCAGCGGGAGGGCCCGTACGAGCAGTACTTC.

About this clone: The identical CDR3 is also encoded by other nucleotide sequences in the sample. DNA of the CDR3: TGCGCCAGCAGCTTCGGGACTAGCGGGGAAGAGACCCAGTACTTC. Its translation is CASSFGTSGEETQYF. The V call is TRBV5-1, the J call TRBJ2-5, with 13 bases matching TRBD2. CDR1 and CDR2 from the germline V gene are SGHRS and YFSETQ. The CDR3 length is 15 residues. The junction had 1 base not matched to a gene; V was cut back by 2 bases and J by 3 bases.

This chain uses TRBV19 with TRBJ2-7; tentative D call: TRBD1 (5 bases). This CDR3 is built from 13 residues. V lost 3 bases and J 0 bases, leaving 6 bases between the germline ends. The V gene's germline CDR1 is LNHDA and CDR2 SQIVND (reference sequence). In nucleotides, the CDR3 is TGTGCCAGTAGTATTCAGGGCTCCTACGAGCAGTACTTC. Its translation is CASSIQGSYEQYF.

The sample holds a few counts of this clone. In DNA form, the CDR3 reads TGTGCCAGCTCACCCTCCTCGAGCGCCGCGTCAGGGGAGCAGTTCTTC. Translation: CASSPSSSAASGEQFF. The J gene is TRBJ2-1, the V gene TRBV18; D possibly corresponds to TRBD1 (5 bases). CDR3 length equals 16 residues. CDR1 is KGHSH and CDR2 is LQKENI in the germline V gene. V lost 3 bases, J lost 10 bases, and 22 bases lay in between.

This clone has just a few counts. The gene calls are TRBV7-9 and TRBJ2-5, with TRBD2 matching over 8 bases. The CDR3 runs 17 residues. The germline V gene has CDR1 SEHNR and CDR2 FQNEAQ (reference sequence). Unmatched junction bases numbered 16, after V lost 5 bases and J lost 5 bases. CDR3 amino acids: CASSLGAGAQGGETQYF. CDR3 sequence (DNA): TGTGCCAGCAGCCTGGGAGCGGGAGCCCAGGGTGGGGAGACCCAGTACTTC.

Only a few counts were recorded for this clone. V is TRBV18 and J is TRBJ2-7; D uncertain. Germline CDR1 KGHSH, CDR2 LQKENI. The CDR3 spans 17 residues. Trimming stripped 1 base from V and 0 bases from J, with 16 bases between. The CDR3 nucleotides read TGTGCCAGCTCACCACGTTTGATGGCGGAAAGCTCCTACGAGCAGTACTTC. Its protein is CASSPRLMAESSYEQYF.

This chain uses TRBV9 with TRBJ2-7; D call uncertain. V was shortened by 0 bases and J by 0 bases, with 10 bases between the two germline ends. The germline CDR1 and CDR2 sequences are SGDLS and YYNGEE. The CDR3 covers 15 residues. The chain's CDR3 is CASSVEDLSSYEQYF. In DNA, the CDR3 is TGTGCCAGCAGCGTAGAAGATCTAAGCTCCTACGAGCAGTACTTC.

The CDR3, as DNA: TGTGCCAGCAGCTTGACAGGGGCGGACGAGCAGTACTTC. Translation gives CASSLTGADEQYF. This sequence joins TRBV5-4 and TRBJ2-7, with 7 bases aligning to TRBD1. V shed 1 base and J 5 bases; nucleotides not matched to a gene: 3. Germline loops: CDR1 SGHNT, CDR2 YYREEE (reference sequence). The CDR3 spans 13 residues.

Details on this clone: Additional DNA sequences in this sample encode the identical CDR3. The CDR3 DNA follows: TGTGCCAGCAGCTTAGCGGGGAGCTCCTACAATGAGCAGTTCTTC. Amino acid sequence: CASSLAGSSYNEQFF. V usage is TRBV7-2 and J usage is TRBJ2-1; maybe TRBD2 (5 bases). The V end lost 0 bases, the J end lost 0 bases, and 6 bases lay between the germline ends. This CDR3 has 15 amino acids. The V gene's germline CDR1 is SGHTA and CDR2 FQGNSA.

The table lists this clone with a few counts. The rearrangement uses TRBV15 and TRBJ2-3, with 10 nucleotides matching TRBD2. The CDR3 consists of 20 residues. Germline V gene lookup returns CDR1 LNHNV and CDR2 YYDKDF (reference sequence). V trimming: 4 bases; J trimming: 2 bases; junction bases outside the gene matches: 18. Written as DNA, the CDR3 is TGTGCCACCAGCATAAGGACTAGCGGTATTTTATTTAGGGCCACAGATACGCAGTATTTT. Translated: CATSIRTSGILFRATDTQYF.

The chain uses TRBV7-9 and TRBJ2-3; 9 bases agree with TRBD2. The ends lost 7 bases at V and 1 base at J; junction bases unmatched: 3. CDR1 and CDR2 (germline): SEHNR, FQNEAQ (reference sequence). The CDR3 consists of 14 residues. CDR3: CASTWTSGTDTQYF. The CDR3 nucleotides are TGTGCCAGCACCTGGACTAGCGGCACAGATACGCAGTATTTT.

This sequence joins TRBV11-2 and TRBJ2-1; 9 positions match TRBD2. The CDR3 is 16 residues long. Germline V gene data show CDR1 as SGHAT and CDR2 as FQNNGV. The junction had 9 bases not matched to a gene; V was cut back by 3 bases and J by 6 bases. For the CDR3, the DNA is TGTGCCAGCAGCTTCCTCGGTAGCGGGAGTCCCAATGAGCAGTTCTTC. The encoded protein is CASSFLGSGSPNEQFF.

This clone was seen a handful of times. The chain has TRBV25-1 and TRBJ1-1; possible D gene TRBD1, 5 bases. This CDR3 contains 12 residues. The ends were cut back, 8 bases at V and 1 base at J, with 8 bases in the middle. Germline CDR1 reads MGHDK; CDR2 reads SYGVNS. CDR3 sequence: CASQQENTEAFF. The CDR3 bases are TGTGCCAGCCAACAGGAGAACACTGAAGCTTTCTTT.

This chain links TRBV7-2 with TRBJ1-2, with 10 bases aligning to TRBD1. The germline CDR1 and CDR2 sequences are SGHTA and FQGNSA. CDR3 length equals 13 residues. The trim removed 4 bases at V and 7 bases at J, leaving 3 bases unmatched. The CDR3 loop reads CASSSGTGVGYTF. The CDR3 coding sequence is TGTGCCAGCAGCTCCGGGACAGGGGTTGGCTACACCTTC.

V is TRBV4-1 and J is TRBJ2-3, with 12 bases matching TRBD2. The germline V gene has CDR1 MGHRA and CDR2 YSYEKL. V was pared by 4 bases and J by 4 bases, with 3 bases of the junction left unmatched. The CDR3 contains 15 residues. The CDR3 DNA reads TGCGCCAGCAGCCTCCTAGCGGGAGGGTCAGATACGCAGTATTTT. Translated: CASSLLAGGSDTQYF.

CDR3 protein: CASSYSRAQPQHF. As DNA, the CDR3 is TGTGCCAGCAGTTACTCGAGAGCACAGCCCCAGCATTTT. The chain recombines TRBV6-5 with TRBJ1-5; no clear D gene. V was shortened by 0 bases and J by 7 bases, with 7 bases between the two germline ends. The CDR3 runs to 13 residues. Germline V CDR1 and CDR2: MNHEY, SVGAGI.

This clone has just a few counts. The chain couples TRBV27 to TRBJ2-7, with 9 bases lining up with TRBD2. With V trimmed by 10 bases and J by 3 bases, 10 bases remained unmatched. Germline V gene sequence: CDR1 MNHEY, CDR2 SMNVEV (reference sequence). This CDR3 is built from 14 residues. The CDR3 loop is CATGRVAGVYEQYF. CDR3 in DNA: TGTGCCACCGGCCGGGTAGCGGGAGTCTACGAGCAGTACTTC.

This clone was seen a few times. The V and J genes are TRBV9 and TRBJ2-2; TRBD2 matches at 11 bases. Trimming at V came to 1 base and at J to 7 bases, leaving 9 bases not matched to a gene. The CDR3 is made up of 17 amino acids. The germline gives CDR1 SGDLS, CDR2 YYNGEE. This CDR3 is CASSVRGLAGGVGELFF. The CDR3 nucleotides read TGTGCCAGCAGCGTAAGAGGCCTAGCGGGAGGCGTCGGGGAGCTGTTTTTT.

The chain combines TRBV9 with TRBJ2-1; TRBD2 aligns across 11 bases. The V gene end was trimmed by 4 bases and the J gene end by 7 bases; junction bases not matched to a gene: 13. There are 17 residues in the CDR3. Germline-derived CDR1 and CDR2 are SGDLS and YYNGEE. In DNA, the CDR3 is TGTGCCAGCAGCCCTAGTAGCGGGAGGGCCGGTGTAAATGAGCAGTTCTTC. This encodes CASSPSSGRAGVNEQFF.

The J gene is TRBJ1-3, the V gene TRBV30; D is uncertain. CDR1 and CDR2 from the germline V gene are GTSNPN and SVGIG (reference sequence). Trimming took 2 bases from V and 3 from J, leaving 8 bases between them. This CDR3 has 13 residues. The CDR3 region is CAWSRDFGNTIYF. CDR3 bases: TGTGCCTGGAGTCGGGATTTTGGAAACACCATATATTTT.

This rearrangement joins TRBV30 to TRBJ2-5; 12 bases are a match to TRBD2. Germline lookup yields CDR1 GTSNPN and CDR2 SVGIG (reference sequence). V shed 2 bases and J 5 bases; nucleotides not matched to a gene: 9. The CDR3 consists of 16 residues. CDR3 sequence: CAWSPRLAGAGETQYF. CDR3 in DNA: TGTGCCTGGAGTCCAAGACTAGCGGGAGCGGGGGAGACCCAGTACTTC. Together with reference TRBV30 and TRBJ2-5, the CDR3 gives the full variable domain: SQTIHQWPATLVQPVGSPLSLECTVEGTSNPNLYWYRQAAGRGLQLLFYSVGIGQISSEVPQNLSASRPQDRQFILSSKKLLLSDSGFYLCAWSPRLAGAGETQYFGPGTRLLVL.

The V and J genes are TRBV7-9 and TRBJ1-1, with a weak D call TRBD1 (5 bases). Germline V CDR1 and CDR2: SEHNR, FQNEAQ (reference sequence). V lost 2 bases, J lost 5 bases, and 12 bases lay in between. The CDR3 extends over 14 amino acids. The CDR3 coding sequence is TGTGCCAGCAGCTTAACCCAGGGAGGGACTGAAGCTTTCTTT. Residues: CASSLTQGGTEAFF.

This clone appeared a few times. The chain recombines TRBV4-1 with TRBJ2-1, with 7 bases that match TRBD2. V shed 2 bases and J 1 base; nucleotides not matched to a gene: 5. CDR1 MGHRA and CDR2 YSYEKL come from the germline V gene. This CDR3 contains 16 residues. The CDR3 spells CASSQRASGSYNEQFF. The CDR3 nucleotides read TGCGCCAGCAGCCAAAGGGCTAGCGGATCCTACAATGAGCAGTTCTTC.